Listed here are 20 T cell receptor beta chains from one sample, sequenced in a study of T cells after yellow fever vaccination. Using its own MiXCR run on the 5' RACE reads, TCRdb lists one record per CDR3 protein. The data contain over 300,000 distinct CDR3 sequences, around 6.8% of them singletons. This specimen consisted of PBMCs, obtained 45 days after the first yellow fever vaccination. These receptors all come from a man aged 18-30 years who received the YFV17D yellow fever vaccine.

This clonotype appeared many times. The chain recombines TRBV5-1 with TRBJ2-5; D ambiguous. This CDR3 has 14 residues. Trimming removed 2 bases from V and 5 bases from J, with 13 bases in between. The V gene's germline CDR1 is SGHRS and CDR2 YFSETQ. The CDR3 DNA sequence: TGCGCCAGCAGCTTACAGCCCGGCGACGAGACCCAGTACTTC. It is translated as CASSLQPGDETQYF.

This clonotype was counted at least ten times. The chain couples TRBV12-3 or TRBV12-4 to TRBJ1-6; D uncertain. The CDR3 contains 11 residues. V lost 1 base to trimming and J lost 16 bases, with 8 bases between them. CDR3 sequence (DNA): TGTGCCAGCAGTTTAGGTAGCCTTCTCCACTTT. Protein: CASSLGSLLHF.

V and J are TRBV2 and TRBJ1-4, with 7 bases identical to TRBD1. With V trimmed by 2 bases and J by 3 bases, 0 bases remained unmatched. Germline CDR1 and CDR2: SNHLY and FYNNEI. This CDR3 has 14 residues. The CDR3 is CASSEQGANEKLFF. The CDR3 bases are TGTGCCAGCAGTGAACAGGGGGCTAATGAAAAACTGTTTTTT. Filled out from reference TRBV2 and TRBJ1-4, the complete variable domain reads EPEVTQTPSHQVTQMGQEVILRCVPISNHLYFYWYRQILGQKVEFLVSFYNNEISEKSEIFDDQFSVERPDGSNFTLKIRSTKLEDSAMYFCASSEQGANEKLFFGSGTQLSVL.

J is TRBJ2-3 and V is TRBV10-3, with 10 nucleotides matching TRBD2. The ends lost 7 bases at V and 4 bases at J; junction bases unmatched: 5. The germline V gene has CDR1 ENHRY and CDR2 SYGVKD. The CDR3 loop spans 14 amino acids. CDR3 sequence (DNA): TGTGCCATCAAAGTGGGACTAGCGTCAGATACGCAGTATTTT. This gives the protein CAIKVGLASDTQYF.

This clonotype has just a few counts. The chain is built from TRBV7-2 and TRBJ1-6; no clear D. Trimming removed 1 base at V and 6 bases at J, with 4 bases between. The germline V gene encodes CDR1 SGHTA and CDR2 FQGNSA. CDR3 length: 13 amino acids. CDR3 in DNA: TGTGCCAGCAGCTTAGACGTTAATTCACCCCTCCACTTT. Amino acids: CASSLDVNSPLHF. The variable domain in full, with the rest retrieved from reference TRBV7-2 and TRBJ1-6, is GAGVSQSPSNKVTEKGKDVELRCDPISGHTALYWYRQSLGQGLEFLIYFQGNSAPDKSGLPSDRFSAERTGGSVSTLTIQRTQQEDSAVYLCASSLDVNSPLHFGNGTRLTVT.

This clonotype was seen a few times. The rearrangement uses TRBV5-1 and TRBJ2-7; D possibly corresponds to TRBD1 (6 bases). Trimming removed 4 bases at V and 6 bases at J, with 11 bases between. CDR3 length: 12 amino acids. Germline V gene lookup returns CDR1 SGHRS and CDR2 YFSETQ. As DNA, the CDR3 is TGCGCCAGCAGCGAAAACAGGGCCGAGCAGTACTTC. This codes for CASSENRAEQYF.

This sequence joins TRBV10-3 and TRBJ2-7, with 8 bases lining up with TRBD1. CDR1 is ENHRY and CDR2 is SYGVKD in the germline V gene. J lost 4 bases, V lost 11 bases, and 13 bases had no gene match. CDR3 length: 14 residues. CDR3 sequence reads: CAVDQGAKSYEQYF. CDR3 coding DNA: TGTGCCGTGGATCAGGGGGCGAAATCTTACGAGCAGTACTTC.

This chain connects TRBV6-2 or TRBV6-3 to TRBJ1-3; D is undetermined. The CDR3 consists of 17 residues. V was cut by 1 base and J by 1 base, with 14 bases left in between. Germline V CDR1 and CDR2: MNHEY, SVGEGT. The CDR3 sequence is CASSYWTDFGSGNTIYF. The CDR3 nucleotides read TGTGCCAGCAGTTACTGGACGGACTTTGGATCTGGAAACACCATATATTTT.

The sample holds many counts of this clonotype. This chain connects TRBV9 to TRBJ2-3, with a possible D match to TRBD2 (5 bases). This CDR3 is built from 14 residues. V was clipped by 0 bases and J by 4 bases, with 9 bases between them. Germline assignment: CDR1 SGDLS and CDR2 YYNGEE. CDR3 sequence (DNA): TGTGCCAGCAGCGTAGACGGGGAGCCAGATACGCAGTATTTT. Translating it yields CASSVDGEPDTQYF.

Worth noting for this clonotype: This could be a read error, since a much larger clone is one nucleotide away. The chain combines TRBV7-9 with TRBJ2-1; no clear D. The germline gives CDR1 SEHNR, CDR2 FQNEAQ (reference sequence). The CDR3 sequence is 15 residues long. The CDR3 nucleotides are TGTGCCGGCAGCCACGTCCCTAGCTCCTACAATGAGCAGTTCTTC. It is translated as CAGSHVPSSYNEQFF. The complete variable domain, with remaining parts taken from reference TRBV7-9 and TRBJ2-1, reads DTGVSQNPRHKITKRGQNVTFRCDPISEHNRLYWYRQTLGQGPEFLTYFQNEAQLEKSRLLSDRFSAERPKGSFSTLEIQRTEQGDSAMYLCAGSHVPSSYNEQFFGPGTRLTVL.

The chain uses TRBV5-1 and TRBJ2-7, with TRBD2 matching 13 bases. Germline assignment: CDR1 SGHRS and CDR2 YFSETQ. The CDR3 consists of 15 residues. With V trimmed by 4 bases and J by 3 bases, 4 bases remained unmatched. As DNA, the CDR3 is TGCGCCAGCAGCGTGGGACTAGCGGGGAGCTACGAGCAGTACTTC. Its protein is CASSVGLAGSYEQYF.

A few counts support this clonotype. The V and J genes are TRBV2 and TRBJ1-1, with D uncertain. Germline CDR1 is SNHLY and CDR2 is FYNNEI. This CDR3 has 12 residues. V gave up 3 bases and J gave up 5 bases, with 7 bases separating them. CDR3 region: CASSDPGTEAFF. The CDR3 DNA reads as TGTGCCAGCAGTGACCCGGGGACTGAAGCTTTCTTT. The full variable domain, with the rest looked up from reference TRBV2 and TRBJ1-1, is EPEVTQTPSHQVTQMGQEVILRCVPISNHLYFYWYRQILGQKVEFLVSFYNNEISEKSEIFDDQFSVERPDGSNFTLKIRSTKLEDSAMYFCASSDPGTEAFFGQGTRLTVV.

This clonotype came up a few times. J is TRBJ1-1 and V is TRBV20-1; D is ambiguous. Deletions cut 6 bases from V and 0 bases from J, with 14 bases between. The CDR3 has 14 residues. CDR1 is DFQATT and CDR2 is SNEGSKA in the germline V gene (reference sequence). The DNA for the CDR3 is TGCAGTGCCCTGCCTACAGCCATGAACACTGAAGCTTTCTTT. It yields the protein CSALPTAMNTEAFF.

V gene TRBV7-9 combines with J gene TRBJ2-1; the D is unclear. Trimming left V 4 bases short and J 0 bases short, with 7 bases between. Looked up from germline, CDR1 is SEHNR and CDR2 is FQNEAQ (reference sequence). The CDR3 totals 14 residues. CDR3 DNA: TGTGCCAGCAGCTCCGGGCACTCCTACAATGAGCAGTTCTTC. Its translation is CASSSGHSYNEQFF. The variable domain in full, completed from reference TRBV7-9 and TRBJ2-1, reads DTGVSQNPRHKITKRGQNVTFRCDPISEHNRLYWYRQTLGQGPEFLTYFQNEAQLEKSRLLSDRFSAERPKGSFSTLEIQRTEQGDSAMYLCASSSGHSYNEQFFGPGTRLTVL.

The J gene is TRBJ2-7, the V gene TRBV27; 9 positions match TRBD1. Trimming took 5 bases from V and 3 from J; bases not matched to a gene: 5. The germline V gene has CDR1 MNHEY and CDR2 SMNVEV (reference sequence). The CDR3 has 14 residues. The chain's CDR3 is CASSGQGSFYEQYF. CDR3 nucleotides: TGTGCCAGCAGTGGACAGGGGTCTTTCTACGAGCAGTACTTC.

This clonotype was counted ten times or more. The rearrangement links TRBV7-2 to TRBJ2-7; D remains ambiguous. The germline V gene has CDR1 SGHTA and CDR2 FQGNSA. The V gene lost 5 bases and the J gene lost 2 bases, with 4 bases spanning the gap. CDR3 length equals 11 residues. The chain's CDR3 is CASSRAYEQYF. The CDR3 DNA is TGTGCCAGCAGCCGGGCCTACGAGCAGTACTTC.

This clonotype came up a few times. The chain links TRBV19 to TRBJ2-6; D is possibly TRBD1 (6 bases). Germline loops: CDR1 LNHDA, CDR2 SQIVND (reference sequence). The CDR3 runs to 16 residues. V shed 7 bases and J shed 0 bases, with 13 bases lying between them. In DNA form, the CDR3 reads TGTGCCAGTATCGCCCGGGACACCTCTGGGGCCAACGTCCTGACTTTC. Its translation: CASIARDTSGANVLTF.

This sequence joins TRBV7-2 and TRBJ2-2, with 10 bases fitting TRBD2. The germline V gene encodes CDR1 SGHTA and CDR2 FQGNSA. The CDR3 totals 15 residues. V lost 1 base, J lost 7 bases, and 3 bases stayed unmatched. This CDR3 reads CASSLVAGGHGELFF. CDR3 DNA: TGTGCCAGCAGCTTAGTAGCGGGGGGTCACGGGGAGCTGTTTTTT.

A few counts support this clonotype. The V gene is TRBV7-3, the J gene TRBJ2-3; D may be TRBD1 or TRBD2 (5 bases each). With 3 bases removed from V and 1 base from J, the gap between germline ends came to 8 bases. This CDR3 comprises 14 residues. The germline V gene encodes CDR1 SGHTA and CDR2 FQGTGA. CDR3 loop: CASSLPGRTDTQYF. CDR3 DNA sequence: TGTGCCAGCAGCTTGCCGGGACGCACAGATACGCAGTATTTT.

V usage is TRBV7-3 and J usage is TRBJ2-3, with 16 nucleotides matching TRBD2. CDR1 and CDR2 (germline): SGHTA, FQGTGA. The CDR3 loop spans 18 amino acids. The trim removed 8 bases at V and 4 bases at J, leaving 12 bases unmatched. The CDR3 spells CASCRTGTSGGAADTQYF. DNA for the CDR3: TGTGCCAGCTGCCGCACCGGGACTAGCGGGGGGGCAGCAGATACGCAGTATTTT.